These T cell receptor beta chains were read from a single sample in a study of circulating and synovial CD4+ cells in juvenile arthritis. The assay was immunoSEQ multiplex PCR, and TCRdb's table has in-frame clones only and misses some. The table lists more than 13,000 clones, over 70% of them singletons. The sample taken for sequencing was CD4+ T cells from synovial fluid. The receptor set was obtained from a human patient with juvenile idiopathic arthritis. Some clones in this sample may be carry-over from other donors' samples. Each CDR3 is given with its conserved first and last residue.

CDR3aa	v_gene
CASSSTANYGYTF	TRBV28
CASTSDTLEAFF	TRBV19
CSVGENRSWGYTF	TRBV29-1
CAISSQGNYGYTF	TRBV10-3
CASSPRLGDGYTF	TRBV6-1
CASSQLRTGTYYGYTF	TRBV14
CAWSLLSGNTIYF	TRBV30
CASSLRGQGNSPLHF	TRBV27
CASSMLAGVYEQYF	TRBV27
CAWSVRGGTRNTIYF	TRBV30
CASSQDAGAGVNQPQHF	TRBV4-2
CASSSRDRGSDNSPLHF	TRBV7-9
CASSPSGSTDTQYF	TRBV7-2
CASSSRLVGFGDTQYF	TRBV11-2
CASSTSTGLDYEQYF	TRBV27